Below, 5 T cell receptor beta chains from the same sample are listed, as sequenced in a study of identical twins. TCRdb re-derived calls from the 5' RACE reads in MiXCR, one entry per CDR3 protein. In the table there are a few hundred thousand distinct CDR3 sequences, over 12% of which are singletons. The data were also submitted as part of a second study, on yellow fever vaccine responses in identical twins.

Specimen: CD4+ T cells sorted from blood. Source of these receptors: a woman between 18 and 30 years old in good health.

A note on this clonotype: This may come from a read error, since a much larger clone is one base off. DNA for the CDR3: TGTACCAGCAGTGACGGAGGGTTAGCGGGAGAAAAGGAGACCCAGTACTTC. It translates to CTSSDGGLAGEKETQYF. The rearrangement links TRBV2 to TRBJ2-5, with 9 bases lining up with TRBD2. The CDR3 consists of 17 residues. Germline V gene sequence: CDR1 SNHLY, CDR2 FYNNEI.

This clonotype has a handful of counts. This chain connects TRBV9 to TRBJ2-3, with D perhaps matching TRBD1 or TRBD2 (6 bases each). The CDR3 is made up of 16 amino acids. Trimming stripped 4 bases from V and 2 bases from J, with 17 bases between. Germline values: CDR1 SGDLS, CDR2 YYNGEE. The CDR3 reads CASSPFGGDNTDTQYF. CDR3 coding DNA: TGTGCCAGCAGCCCCTTCGGCGGGGACAACACAGATACGCAGTATTTT.

The V and J genes are TRBV20-1 and TRBJ2-7, with a tentative D call TRBD1 (6 bases). The CDR3 sequence is 14 residues long. In germline, CDR1 is DFQATT, CDR2 SNEGSKA (reference sequence). Trimming left V 5 bases short and J 4 bases short, with 18 bases between. For the CDR3, the DNA is TGCAGTGCTCGCCGACTTGACAGGTGGTACGAGCAGTACGTC. Its protein product is CSARRLDRWYEQYV.

This rearrangement joins TRBV5-1 to TRBJ1-2; 7 nucleotides line up with TRBD1. The CDR3 totals 15 residues. CDR1 is SGHRS, CDR2 YFSETQ, per germline. The V gene end was trimmed by 0 bases and the J gene end by 5 bases; junction bases not matched to a gene: 7. CDR3 residues: CASSLGQGPSYGYTF. The CDR3, as DNA: TGCGCCAGCAGCTTGGGACAGGGACCGAGTTATGGCTACACCTTC.

The gene calls are TRBV7-2 and TRBJ2-1; D not certain. V gave up 1 base and J gave up 0 bases, with 10 bases separating them. The CDR3 extends over 16 amino acids. Germline lookup yields CDR1 SGHTA and CDR2 FQGNSA. CDR3 amino acids: CASSLERQGSYNEQFF. As DNA, the CDR3 is TGTGCCAGCAGCTTAGAACGGCAAGGCTCCTACAATGAGCAGTTCTTC.